Each of the 29 T cell receptor beta chains below was sequenced from the same sample in a study of molecular identifiers for immune sequencing clone quantification (dated by TCRdb to the late 2010s). Libraries were constructed by PCR. For sequencing, an Illumina HiSeq 4000 was employed. TCRdb handled the public reads itself, with Q25 trimming in fastp and clone calling in MiXCR, and kept productive beta chains. CDR3 protein duplicates are merged, each entry listing the most common genes and DNA. For this sample the table gives about 640,000 distinct CDR3 sequences, of which about 20% were detected only once. The ten most abundant clones make up roughly 0.83% of the sample. Sequenced sample: naive CD8+ T cells from blood, with Jurkat cell RNA spiked in. Sample cell subset or site, as interpreted from the label and publication: FACS-sorted CD8+CD4-CCR7+CD45RA+ naive T cells. These TCRs come from a human donor in good health. Some libraries in this study had Jurkat cell RNA spiked in.

This clonotype was seen many times. The chain combines TRBV6-2 or TRBV6-3 with TRBJ2-7; D gene ambiguous. The V gene's germline CDR1 is MNHEY and CDR2 SVGEGT. Trimming removed 4 bases from V and 3 bases from J, with 4 bases in between. The CDR3 sequence is 11 residues long. The CDR3 coding sequence is TGTGCCAGCAGTTCTCTCTACGAGCAGTACTTC. Encoded protein: CASSSLYEQYF.

This clonotype has ten or more counts. The rearrangement links TRBV5-4 to TRBJ1-1; 8 bases line up with TRBD1. V dropped 4 bases and J dropped 1; count of bases not matched to a gene: 6. This CDR3 is built from 15 residues. CDR1 is SGHNT and CDR2 is YYREEE in the germline V gene (reference sequence). CDR3 region: CASSGWTGRNTEAFF. The CDR3 DNA reads TGTGCCAGCAGCGGATGGACAGGGAGGAACACTGAAGCTTTCTTT.

With regard to this clonotype: The junction and the germline gene differ at one end; a read error may be behind it. V gene TRBV27 combines with J gene TRBJ2-7; 9 positions agree with TRBD2. Per the germline V gene, CDR1 is MNHEY and CDR2 is SMNVEV (reference sequence). The CDR3 sequence is 15 residues long. The CDR3 DNA reads as TGTGCCAGCAGTTCACAAGCGGGGGGAACCTACGGGCAGTACTTC. Protein product: CASSSQAGGTYGQYF.

This clonotype was counted only a few times. The V and J genes are TRBV18 and TRBJ2-3, with TRBD2 matching 11 bases. CDR1 is KGHSH, CDR2 LQKENI, per germline. Unmatched junction bases numbered 6, after V lost 2 bases and J lost 2 bases. CDR3 size: 17 residues. The CDR3 DNA reads TGTGCCAGCTCACCATCCGGACTAGCGGGCTACACAGATACGCAGTATTTT. Encoded protein: CASSPSGLAGYTDTQYF.

On this clonotype: A much larger clone differs by one base, so this may be a read error. The J gene is TRBJ2-7, the V gene TRBV6-6; D may be TRBD1 (6 bases). In germline, CDR1 is MNHNY, CDR2 SVGAGI (reference sequence). The CDR3 is made up of 15 amino acids. This CDR3 is CASSFEDRTGDEQCF. Written as DNA, the CDR3 is TGTGCCAGCAGTTTCGAGGACAGAACGGGCGACGAGCAGTGCTTC.

As to this clonotype: A much larger clonotype is one base distant, so this may be a read error. J is TRBJ1-1 and V is TRBV30; D ambiguous. Germline loops: CDR1 GTSNPN, CDR2 SVGIG (reference sequence). The CDR3 runs 11 residues. CDR3 loop: CAGSAGIEAFF. CDR3 bases: TGTGCCGGGAGTGCAGGAATTGAAGCTTTCTTT.

This clonotype was picked up many times. V is TRBV30 and J is TRBJ2-1; 10 bases fit TRBD2. The length of the CDR3 is 17 residues. Germline V lookup: CDR1 GTSNPN, CDR2 SVGIG (reference sequence). J gave up 4 bases and V 1 base, and 10 bases lay outside the gene matches. The CDR3 loop reads CAWSDPILAGEYNEQFF. The CDR3 DNA is TGTGCCTGGAGTGACCCAATTCTAGCGGGAGAATACAATGAGCAGTTCTTC.

This clonotype was recorded at least ten times. The J gene is TRBJ2-5, the V gene TRBV20-1; D perhaps matches TRBD2 (5 bases). Germline V gene data show CDR1 as DFQATT and CDR2 as SNEGSKA (reference sequence). This CDR3 contains 13 residues. V was shortened by 3 bases and J by 0 bases, with 8 bases between the two germline ends. CDR3 amino acids: CSASLRDQETQYF. The CDR3, as DNA: TGCAGTGCTAGTCTGCGGGACCAAGAGACCCAGTACTTC.

Concerning this clonotype itself: A much larger clone differs from this one at a single base, so this may be a read error. V usage is TRBV9 and J usage is TRBJ1-5; D remains unclear. CDR1 SGDLS and CDR2 YYNGEE come from the germline V gene. The CDR3 is 12 amino acids. V gave up 0 bases and J gave up 9 bases, with 7 bases separating them. CDR3 loop: CASSVEGRPQHF. The DNA of the CDR3 is TGTGCCAGCAGCGTAGAAGGACGGCCCCAGCATTTT.

The chain recombines TRBV4-1 with TRBJ2-1, with 12 nucleotides matching TRBD2. From germline, CDR1 is MGHRA and CDR2 YSYEKL. The CDR3 spans 18 residues. Trimming removed 0 bases from V and 6 bases from J; junction bases left unmatched: 9. In DNA, the CDR3 is TGCGCCAGCAGCCAAGAAGGTAGACTAGCGGGAGCCTCCAATGAGCAGTTCTTC. This translates into CASSQEGRLAGASNEQFF.

This clonotype was seen a handful of times. This chain uses TRBV28 with TRBJ2-7; TRBD1 might be the D (6 bases). V dropped 7 bases and J dropped 2 bases, with 21 bases sitting between them. The CDR3 runs 16 residues. Germline V gives CDR1 MDHEN, CDR2 SYDVKM. CDR3 DNA: TGTGCCAGCATATCCGCAGGGGAAAGGAGTCCCTACGAGCAGTACTTC. This sequence encodes CASISAGERSPYEQYF. Full variable domain (missing parts from reference TRBV28 and TRBJ2-7): DVKVTQSSRYLVKRTGEKVFLECVQDMDHENMFWYRQDPGLGLRLIYFSYDVKMKEKGDIPEGYSVSREKKERFSLILESASTNQTSMYLCASISAGERSPYEQYFGPGTRLTVT.

A remark on this clonotype: It is likely a read error, because the conserved phenylalanine at the end of the CDR3 is missing. The chain is built from TRBV27 and TRBJ2-3, with TRBD2 matching 8 bases. J was trimmed by 1 base and V by 6 bases; bases with no gene match: 9. The germline V gene has CDR1 MNHEY and CDR2 SMNVEV (reference sequence). This CDR3 region has 16 residues. CDR3 amino acids: CASRPVAGRGTDTQYL. The CDR3, as DNA: TGTGCCAGCAGACCAGTAGCGGGACGTGGCACAGATACGCAGTATCTT.

Ten or more counts support this clonotype. The genes are TRBV25-1 and TRBJ1-5; D remains ambiguous. The length of the CDR3 is 14 residues. Trimming pared 5 bases from V and 1 base from J, leaving 9 bases between. Germline CDR1 reads MGHDK; CDR2 reads SYGVNS. The CDR3 bases are TGTGCCAGCAGTCCGATCGGAAGCAATCAGCCCCAGCATTTT. It yields the protein CASSPIGSNQPQHF.

This clonotype appeared many times. The V call is TRBV13, the J call TRBJ1-1; 7 nucleotides match TRBD1. The germline CDR1 and CDR2 sequences are PRHDT and FYEKMQ (reference sequence). V lost 4 bases, J lost 11 bases, and 10 bases stayed unmatched. The CDR3 extends over 13 amino acids. In nucleotides, the CDR3 is TGTGCCAGCAGCTCGGGACAGACCCATCGGGCTTTCTTT. This sequence encodes CASSSGQTHRAFF.

This clonotype was counted at least ten times. The chain uses TRBV6-2 or TRBV6-3 and TRBJ2-3; TRBD1 matches at 8 bases. The junction had 7 bases not matched to a gene; V was cut back by 5 bases and J by 6 bases. The CDR3 covers 14 residues. CDR1 is MNHEY, CDR2 SVGEGT, per germline. The CDR3 coding sequence is TGTGCCAGCAGTAAACAGGGGGTGATGGATACGCAGTATTTT. This gives the protein CASSKQGVMDTQYF.

This clonotype was seen ten or more times. This chain links TRBV27 with TRBJ2-5, with 9 bases lining up with TRBD2. From germline, CDR1 is MNHEY and CDR2 SMNVEV (reference sequence). The V and J ends lost 0 bases and 5 bases, in that order; junction bases with no gene match: 7. CDR3 size: 16 residues. The CDR3 here is CASSLSASGVMETQYF. For the CDR3, the DNA is TGTGCCAGCAGTTTATCGGCTAGCGGGGTGATGGAGACCCAGTACTTC.

Notes on this clonotype: Germline is not matched at one junction end, which may reflect a read error. This chain links TRBV27 with TRBJ2-2, with D hard to call. CDR1 is MNHEY, CDR2 SMNVEV, per germline (reference sequence). CDR3 length: 13 residues. This CDR3 is CACSLSNTGELFF. In DNA, the CDR3 is TGTGCCTGCAGTTTATCAAACACCGGGGAGCTGTTTTTT.

V usage is TRBV5-8 and J usage is TRBJ2-7; TRBD1 matches 7 bases. Trimming cost V 2 bases and J 4 bases; bases outside gene matches: 9. This CDR3 is built from 15 residues. Germline-derived CDR1 and CDR2 are SGHTS and YDEGEE. The CDR3 DNA is TGTGCCAGCAGCTTACAGGGGCAGGTTGTTTACGAGCAGTACTTC. Protein: CASSLQGQVVYEQYF.

The sample holds many counts of this clonotype. The rearrangement joins TRBV5-4 to TRBJ2-2, with unresolved D. Trimming stripped 0 bases from V and 5 bases from J, with 8 bases between. In germline, CDR1 is SGHNT, CDR2 YYREEE (reference sequence). The CDR3 sequence is 14 residues long. The DNA of the CDR3 is TGTGCCAGCAGCTTGGGCCGGAGTACCGGGGAGCTGTTTTTT. Protein sequence: CASSLGRSTGELFF.

This clonotype showed up just a few times. The rearrangement links TRBV7-9 to TRBJ1-5; 8 nucleotides align to TRBD1. Germline lookup yields CDR1 SEHNR and CDR2 FQNEAQ (reference sequence). The CDR3 length is 15 residues. Unmatched junction bases numbered 6, after V lost 0 bases and J lost 8 bases. The CDR3 DNA reads as TGTGCCAGCAGCTTAGCAGGACAGGGAGGGGAGCCCCAGCATTTT. This encodes CASSLAGQGGEPQHF. Full variable domain (rest looked up from reference TRBV7-9 and TRBJ1-5): DTGVSQNPRHKITKRGQNVTFRCDPISEHNRLYWYRQTLGQGPEFLTYFQNEAQLEKSRLLSDRFSAERPKGSFSTLEIQRTEQGDSAMYLCASSLAGQGGEPQHFGDGTRLSIL.

This clonotype occurred many times. The chain has TRBV6-1 and TRBJ2-3; D not resolved. The CDR3 consists of 16 residues. CDR1 MNHNS and CDR2 SASEGT come from the germline V gene. V gave up 0 bases and J gave up 2 bases, with 12 bases separating them. The CDR3 loop reads CASSEAGNHFTDTQYF. CDR3 bases: TGTGCCAGCAGTGAAGCGGGGAACCATTTCACAGATACGCAGTATTTT.

A few counts support this clonotype. This could be a read error, since a much larger clone is one nucleotide away. Because the CDR3 is missing its conserved closing phenylalanine or tryptophan, this is likely a read error. The rearrangement joins TRBV9 to TRBJ1-3; D remains unclear. Germline lookup yields CDR1 SGDLS and CDR2 YYNGEE. Trimming removed 3 bases at V and 0 bases at J, with 7 bases between. The CDR3 extends over 14 amino acids. Here the CDR3 reads CASSGRNSGNTIYL. The CDR3 DNA reads TGTGCCAGCAGCGGCAGGAACTCTGGAAACACCATATATCTT.

This clonotype has just a few counts. The chain employs TRBV11-1 and TRBJ2-3; no clear D. V was clipped by 5 bases and J by 10 bases, with 16 bases between them. In germline, CDR1 is SGHAT, CDR2 FQDESV (reference sequence). The CDR3 contains 13 residues. The CDR3 DNA sequence: TGTGCCAGCAGCGCAAACAACTACTACTCGCAGTATTTT. This codes for CASSANNYYSQYF.

This clonotype was seen many times. The V and J genes are TRBV20-1 and TRBJ1-5; possibly TRBD1 for D (6 bases). CDR1 is DFQATT, CDR2 SNEGSKA, per germline (reference sequence). The CDR3 has 16 residues. Trimming left V 0 bases short and J 5 bases short, with 17 bases between. The CDR3, as DNA: TGCAGTGCTAGAGATATTTCCGGGACAAATTATCAGCCCCAGCATTTT. Translating gives CSARDISGTNYQPQHF.

This clonotype was seen just once. The gene calls are TRBV12-5 and TRBJ2-7; TRBD1 matches at 7 bases. The CDR3 totals 15 residues. CDR1 is LGHNT, CDR2 FRNRAP, per germline. V dropped 6 bases and J dropped 0; count of bases not matched to a gene: 8. The CDR3 region is CASGPRDSCSYEQYF. Written as DNA, the CDR3 is TGTGCTAGTGGCCCCCGGGACAGCTGCTCCTACGAGCAGTACTTC.

The chain is built from TRBV10-2 and TRBJ2-1, with 9 bases that match TRBD1. Looked up from germline, CDR1 is WSHSY and CDR2 is SAAADI. The CDR3 is 15 amino acids. The J segment lost 3 bases and the V segment lost 4 bases, leaving 4 bases of the junction unmatched. CDR3 coding DNA: TGCGCCAGCAGTGGGACAGGGGAGGGCTACAATGAGCAGTTCTTC. Amino acids: CASSGTGEGYNEQFF.

This clonotype was observed at least ten times. V usage is TRBV12-3 or TRBV12-4 and J usage is TRBJ1-2; TRBD1 aligns across 7 bases. V dropped 6 bases and J dropped 7; count of bases not matched to a gene: 11. The CDR3 has 14 residues. CDR3: CASRETGSGLGYTF. The DNA of the CDR3 is TGTGCCAGCAGAGAGACAGGGAGCGGACTTGGCTACACCTTC.

This rearrangement joins TRBV5-3 to TRBJ2-7; 9 bases map to TRBD2. TRBV5-3 is filed as an ORF, its function uncertain. CDR3 length: 16 residues. V trimming: 6 bases; J trimming: 2 bases; junction bases outside the gene matches: 12. CDR3 nucleotide sequence: TGTGCCAGAACCAAGGAATCAGCGGGGGGTGCCTACGAGCAGTACTTC. Translated: CARTKESAGGAYEQYF.

In this sample, this clonotype turned up many times. The V and J genes are TRBV2 and TRBJ1-5, with unresolved D. V was clipped by 4 bases and J by 4 bases, with 5 bases between them. Germline V gene sequence: CDR1 SNHLY, CDR2 FYNNEI. The CDR3 is 12 amino acids. CDR3: CASSGANQPQHF. CDR3 bases: TGTGCCAGCAGTGGAGCGAATCAGCCCCAGCATTTT.